The subject of this entry is one T cell receptor (beta chain). The antigen is not known. V lost 4 bases to trimming and J lost 8 bases, with 18 bases between them. The CDR3 covers 15 residues. Germline lookup yields CDR1 MGHRA and CDR2 YSYEKL. All of the isolated RNA was reverse transcribed, so expressed TCRB transcripts were sequenced. TCRdb's table, derived via immunoSEQ multiplex PCR, lists solely in-frame clones and lacks some. The sample lists about 220,000 clones; 9.5% to 13% were seen once. This sample is part of a study of beta chain features in type 1 diabetes. Broader study findings: cDNA sequencing could over-represent cells with high TCR expression.

The sequencing sample was made of central memory CD4+ T cells from blood. This chain connects TRBV4-1 to TRBJ2-1, with D maybe TRBD2 (6 bases). The receptor was derived from a young man in good health. For the CDR3, the DNA is TGCGCCAGCAGCCGGAGGGGAGAACAATTTTATGAGCAGTTCTTC. This sequence encodes CASSRRGEQFYEQFF.